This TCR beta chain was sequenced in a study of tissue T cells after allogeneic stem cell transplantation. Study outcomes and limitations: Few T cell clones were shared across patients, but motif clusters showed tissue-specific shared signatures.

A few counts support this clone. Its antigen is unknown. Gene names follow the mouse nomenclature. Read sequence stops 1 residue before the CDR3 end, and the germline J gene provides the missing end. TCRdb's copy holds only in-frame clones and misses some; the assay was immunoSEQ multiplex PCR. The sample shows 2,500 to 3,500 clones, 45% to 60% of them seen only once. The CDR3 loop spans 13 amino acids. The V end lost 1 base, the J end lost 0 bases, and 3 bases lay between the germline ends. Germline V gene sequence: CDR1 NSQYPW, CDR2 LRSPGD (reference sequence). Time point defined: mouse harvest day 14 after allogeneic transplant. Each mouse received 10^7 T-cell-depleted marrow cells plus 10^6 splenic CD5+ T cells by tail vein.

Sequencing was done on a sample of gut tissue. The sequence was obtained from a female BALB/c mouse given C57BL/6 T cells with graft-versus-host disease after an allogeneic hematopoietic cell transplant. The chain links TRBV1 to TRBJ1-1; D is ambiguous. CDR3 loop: CTCSAGSNTEVFF. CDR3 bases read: TGCACCTGCAGTGCAGGGTCAAACACAGAAGTCTTC.